Presented here are 13 T cell receptor beta chains from one specimen sequenced in a study of blood T cell repertoires in COVID-19. TCRdb's copy holds only in-frame clones and misses some; the assay was immunoSEQ multiplex PCR. The sample consists of approximately 88,000 clones, 87% of them appearing once. The material sequenced was peripheral blood. These receptors were taken from a male donor with acute or convalescent COVID-19.

This chain links TRBV2 with TRBJ1-6, with a weak D call TRBD1 (6 bases). From germline, CDR1 is SNHLY and CDR2 FYNNEI. The CDR3 loop spans 16 amino acids. V was trimmed by 1 base and J by 7 bases, leaving 14 bases between them. CDR3 residues: CASSEEQGTNNSPLHF. In DNA form, the CDR3 reads TGTGCCAGCAGTGAAGAACAGGGAACAAACAATTCACCCCTCCACTTT.

This chain uses TRBV5-1 with TRBJ1-6, with TRBD1 identical over 10 bases. Looked up from germline, CDR1 is SGHRS and CDR2 is YFSETQ. V shed 0 bases and J 10 bases; nucleotides not matched to a gene: 1. The CDR3 spans 14 residues. This CDR3 is CASSLGQGASPLHF. The CDR3 nucleotides read TGCGCCAGCAGCTTGGGACAGGGGGCCTCACCCCTCCACTTT.

This clone was observed once. J is TRBJ1-6 and V is TRBV30, with 10 nucleotides matching TRBD1. Germline V gives CDR1 GTSNPN, CDR2 SVGIG (reference sequence). Unmatched junction bases numbered 1, after V lost 3 bases and J lost 8 bases. There are 13 residues in the CDR3. CDR3 coding DNA: TGTGCCTGGAGAGGACAGGGGGATTCACCCCTCCACTTT. This codes for CAWRGQGDSPLHF.

The chain is built from TRBV11-2 and TRBJ2-2; D is perhaps TRBD1 (6 bases). Germline CDR1 reads SGHAT; CDR2 reads FQNNGV. The CDR3 extends over 16 amino acids. Between the trimmed V and J ends, which lost 6 bases and 0 bases, there was a span of 14 bases. The CDR3 spells CASRRDTHPNTGELFF. CDR3 coding DNA: TGTGCCAGCAGGAGGGACACGCACCCGAACACCGGGGAGCTGTTTTTT.

The V call is TRBV20-1, the J call TRBJ2-3, with TRBD2 as a possible D gene (5 bases). V lost 6 bases, J lost 7 bases, and 11 bases lay in between. The CDR3 has 11 residues. CDR1 and CDR2 from the germline V gene are DFQATT and SNEGSKA (reference sequence). As DNA, the CDR3 is TGCAGTGCCAGATCCGGGAATACGCAGTATTTT. It yields the protein CSARSGNTQYF.

J is TRBJ2-7 and V is TRBV24-1, with D possibly being TRBD1 (5 bases). V lost 10 bases, J lost 2 bases, and 14 bases lay in between. Per germline, CDR1 KGHDR and CDR2 SFDVKD. This CDR3 is 13 amino acids long. CDR3 sequence: CATKQETPYEQYF. For the CDR3, the DNA is TGTGCCACTAAACAGGAGACTCCCTACGAGCAGTACTTC.

The chain uses TRBV29-1 and TRBJ1-1, with 8 bases identical to TRBD1. The CDR3 runs 13 residues. The V gene end was trimmed by 3 bases and the J gene end by 4 bases; junction bases not matched to a gene: 4. Germline CDR1 is SQVTM and CDR2 is ANQGSEA. The CDR3 coding sequence is TGCAGCGTTGAGGACAGGGTCGGCACTGAAGCTTTCTTT. It specifies CSVEDRVGTEAFF.

This chain links TRBV6-5 with TRBJ1-1; a weak D match, TRBD1 (5 bases). CDR3 length equals 13 residues. Looked up from germline, CDR1 is MNHEY and CDR2 is SVGAGI. Trimming removed 4 bases at V and 4 bases at J, with 10 bases between. The CDR3 DNA reads TGTGCCAGCAGTTCCTTTAGGGGCACTGAAGCTTTCTTT. Encoded protein: CASSSFRGTEAFF.

A few counts support this clone. The J gene is TRBJ2-5, the V gene TRBV21-1; the D segment call TRBD2 is taken from the table without a DNA check. TRBV21-1 is termed a pseudogene. The CDR3 runs to 17 residues. The CDR3 here is CASNITFGSLKKETQYF. CDR3 nucleotide sequence: TGTGCCAGCAACATCACCTTTGGGAGCTTAAAAAAAGAGACCCAGTACTTC.

This chain connects TRBV27 to TRBJ1-6, with D possibly being TRBD1 (5 bases). Trimming removed 6 bases at V and 2 bases at J, with 17 bases between. Germline CDR1 MNHEY, CDR2 SMNVEV (reference sequence). This CDR3 spans 17 amino acids. The CDR3 loop is CASSFSVGAAYNSPLHF. The CDR3 bases are TGTGCCAGCAGCTTCTCGGTTGGGGCTGCCTATAATTCACCCCTCCACTTT.

The CDR3 nucleotides read TGTGCCAGCAGCTCAGGGGGTATCACCGGGGAGCTGTTTTTT. Residues: CASSSGGITGELFF. V is TRBV7-9 and J is TRBJ2-2; 7 bases match TRBD1. Germline CDR1 is SEHNR and CDR2 is FQNEAQ (reference sequence). The CDR3 is 14 amino acids. The trim removed 4 bases at V and 4 bases at J, leaving 3 bases unmatched.

This clone appeared once. The chain recombines TRBV9 with TRBJ1-3, with D possibly TRBD1 on 6 matching bases. The germline gives CDR1 SGDLS, CDR2 YYNGEE. With 0 bases removed from V and 2 bases from J, the gap between germline ends came to 12 bases. The CDR3 spans 16 residues. CDR3 DNA sequence: TGTGCCAGCAGCGTAGCAGGACAGTTCGCTGGAAACACCATATATTTT. This translates into CASSVAGQFAGNTIYF.

The chain links TRBV27 to TRBJ1-5; D remains unclear. The CDR3 sequence is 16 residues long. Germline values: CDR1 MNHEY, CDR2 SMNVEV (reference sequence). Trimming pared 4 bases from V and 9 bases from J, leaving 22 bases between. CDR3: CASSSAGPFNVRPQHF. CDR3 DNA sequence: TGTGCCAGCAGTTCAGCAGGCCCTTTTAATGTAAGGCCCCAGCATTTT.